This TCR beta chain was sequenced for a study of T cells in localized non-small cell lung cancer. Data came from immunoSEQ multiplex PCR; TCRdb stores just in-frame clones and leaves some out. The sample has approximately 30,000 clones; around 90% are singletons. The starting material was peripheral blood, obtained before any cancer treatment. This TCR came from a woman aged 18-49 years with stage I lung adenocarcinoma.

In DNA, the CDR3 is TGTGCCAGCAGGCTAGCGGGAGGGAGCACAGATACGCAGTATTTT. This sequence encodes CASRLAGGSTDTQYF. The genes are TRBV6-1 and TRBJ2-3; TRBD2 agrees at 12 bases. Germline assignment: CDR1 MNHNS and CDR2 SASEGT. The CDR3 sequence is 15 residues long. V trimming: 6 bases; J trimming: 0 bases; junction bases outside the gene matches: 1.